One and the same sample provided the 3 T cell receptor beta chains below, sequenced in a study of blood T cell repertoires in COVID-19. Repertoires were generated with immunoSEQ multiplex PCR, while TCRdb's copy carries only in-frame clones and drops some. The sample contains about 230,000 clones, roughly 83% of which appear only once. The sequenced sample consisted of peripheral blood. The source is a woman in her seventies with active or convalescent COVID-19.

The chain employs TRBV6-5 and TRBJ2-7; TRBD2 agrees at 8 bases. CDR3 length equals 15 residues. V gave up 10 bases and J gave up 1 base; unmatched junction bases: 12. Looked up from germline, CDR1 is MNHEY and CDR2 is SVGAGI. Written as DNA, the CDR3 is TGTGCCACTACGAGGAGGGTAGCGGGATCCTACGAGCAGTACTTC. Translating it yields CATTRRVAGSYEQYF.

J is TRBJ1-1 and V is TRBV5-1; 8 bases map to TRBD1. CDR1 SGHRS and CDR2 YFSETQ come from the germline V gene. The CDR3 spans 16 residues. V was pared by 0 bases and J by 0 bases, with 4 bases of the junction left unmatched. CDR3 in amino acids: CASSLGTGIMNTEAFF. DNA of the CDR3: TGCGCCAGCAGCTTGGGGACAGGGATTATGAACACTGAAGCTTTCTTT.

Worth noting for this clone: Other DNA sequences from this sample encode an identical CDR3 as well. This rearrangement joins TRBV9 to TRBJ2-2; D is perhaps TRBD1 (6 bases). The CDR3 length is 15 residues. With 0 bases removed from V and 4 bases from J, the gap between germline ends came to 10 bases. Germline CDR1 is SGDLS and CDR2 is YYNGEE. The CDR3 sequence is CASSVASGVTGELFF. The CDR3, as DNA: TGTGCCAGCAGCGTAGCTTCAGGGGTCACCGGGGAGCTGTTTTTT.